Following are 26 T cell receptor beta chains from one sample sequenced in a study of neoadjuvant nivolumab and ipilimumab in lung cancer. Some clones are missing from TCRdb's copy, which holds only in-frame ones; the method was immunoSEQ multiplex PCR. The sample lists about 6,000 clones, less than 70% occurring once. The specimen was tumor tissue, collected after neoadjuvant nivolumab, alone or with ipilimumab, at or shortly before surgery. The receptors stem from an adult with non-small cell lung cancer.

V usage is TRBV7-9 and J usage is TRBJ2-3; D tentatively fits TRBD1 or TRBD2 (5 bases each). Germline V gene sequence: CDR1 SEHNR, CDR2 FQNEAQ (reference sequence). CDR3 length: 16 residues. V was clipped by 4 bases and J by 6 bases, with 20 bases between them. CDR3 nucleotide sequence: TGTGCCAGCAGCTCGTACCAGGCCGGGGCAGGGGATACGCAGTATTTT. Translating gives CASSSYQAGAGDTQYF.

The J gene is TRBJ2-5, the V gene TRBV7-6, with D maybe TRBD1 (6 bases). CDR1 is SGHVS and CDR2 is FNYEAQ in the germline V gene. V dropped 2 bases and J dropped 0 bases, with 10 bases sitting between them. This CDR3 comprises 15 residues. The CDR3 here is CASSLLTGNQETQYF. Here the CDR3 DNA reads TGTGCCAGCAGCTTACTAACAGGGAACCAAGAGACCCAGTACTTC.

The rearrangement links TRBV9 to TRBJ2-1; tentatively, D is TRBD2 (5 bases). The V end was cut by 0 bases, the J end by 4 bases, with 8 bases between. The CDR3 covers 14 residues. Germline V gene lookup returns CDR1 SGDLS and CDR2 YYNGEE. CDR3 sequence: CASSVGGSYNEQFF. CDR3 in DNA: TGTGCCAGCAGCGTAGGAGGGTCATACAATGAGCAGTTCTTC.

Notes on this clone: Germline and junction disagree at one end, which may indicate a read error. J is TRBJ2-7 and V is TRBV7-7, with D hard to call. The CDR3 is 14 residues long. CDR1 and CDR2 (germline): SSHAT, FNYEAQ (reference sequence). CDR3 sequence: CASSPGLWAYEQYF. CDR3 nucleotides: TGTGCTAGCAGCCCGGGCCTCTGGGCCTACGAGCAGTACTTC.

As concerns this clone: Other DNA sequences of this sample code for an identical CDR3. The rearrangement links TRBV7-2 to TRBJ2-1; no clear D. The CDR3 runs 13 residues. V lost 0 bases and J 4 bases, leaving 4 bases between the germline ends. Germline CDR1 SGHTA, CDR2 FQGNSA. CDR3 nucleotides: TGTGCCAGCAGCTTAGCTCGGTACAATGAGCAGTTCTTC. This gives the protein CASSLARYNEQFF.

The chain has TRBV27 and TRBJ1-2, with TRBD1 identical over 7 bases. This CDR3 contains 17 residues. Germline V gives CDR1 MNHEY, CDR2 SMNVEV (reference sequence). Losses at the gene ends were 5 bases for V and 2 bases for J; bases not matched to a gene: 14. The CDR3 region has the DNA TGTGCCAGCAGTCCTCAAACCCGGGACAGCGGCAACTATGGCTACACCTTC. Translated, it gives CASSPQTRDSGNYGYTF.

V usage is TRBV5-4 and J usage is TRBJ1-2; no firm D call. Trimming took off 1 base at V and 5 bases at J, with 9 bases between the two ends. The CDR3 loop spans 13 amino acids. Germline values: CDR1 SGHNT, CDR2 YYREEE (reference sequence). This CDR3 reads CASSLRSHYGYTF. The CDR3, as DNA: TGTGCCAGCAGCTTGCGGAGTCATTATGGCTACACCTTC.

The chain has TRBV7-6 and TRBJ2-1; 9 bases are shared with TRBD1. V trimming: 0 bases; J trimming: 4 bases; junction bases outside the gene matches: 10. The germline V gene encodes CDR1 SGHVS and CDR2 FNYEAQ. CDR3 size: 18 residues. Here the CDR3 reads CASSLAGTGLWGYNEQFF. CDR3 in DNA: TGTGCCAGCAGCTTAGCGGGGACAGGGCTTTGGGGGTACAATGAGCAGTTCTTC.

The rearrangement links TRBV7-2 to TRBJ1-2; D remains ambiguous. V was cut by 5 bases and J by 9 bases, with 13 bases left in between. Germline-derived CDR1 and CDR2 are SGHTA and FQGNSA. The CDR3 extends over 12 amino acids. The DNA of the CDR3 is TGTGCCAGCAGCCCCCGGAGTGAAAGCTACACCTTC. Its translation: CASSPRSESYTF.

The V and J genes are TRBV7-2 and TRBJ2-5; D not resolved. The CDR3 runs to 11 residues. The germline V and J ends were trimmed by 2 bases and 4 bases, with 2 bases remaining between them. From germline, CDR1 is SGHTA and CDR2 FQGNSA. The CDR3: CASSLTETQYF. CDR3 sequence (DNA): TGTGCCAGCAGCTTAACAGAGACCCAGTACTTC.

The chain uses TRBV6-6 and TRBJ2-1, with 8 bases matching TRBD2. The J segment lost 9 bases and the V segment lost 4 bases, leaving 5 bases of the junction unmatched. There are 13 residues in the CDR3. Germline CDR1 MNHNY, CDR2 SVGAGI (reference sequence). CDR3 bases: TGTGCCAGCAGTTCTACCGGGACTAGTGAGCAGTTCTTC. Encoded protein: CASSSTGTSEQFF.

J is TRBJ2-7 and V is TRBV7-9, with 7 bases matching TRBD2. J lost 6 bases, V lost 0 bases, and 8 bases had no gene match. CDR1 is SEHNR, CDR2 FQNEAQ, per germline (reference sequence). The CDR3 is 15 amino acids. Here the CDR3 reads CASSLAGGPLGEQYF. The CDR3 region has the DNA TGTGCCAGCAGCTTAGCGGGAGGGCCCCTCGGCGAGCAGTACTTC. Drawing the rest from reference TRBV7-9 and TRBJ2-7, the complete variable domain is DTGVSQNPRHKITKRGQNVTFRCDPISEHNRLYWYRQTLGQGPEFLTYFQNEAQLEKSRLLSDRFSAERPKGSFSTLEIQRTEQGDSAMYLCASSLAGGPLGEQYFGPGTRLTVT.

Only a few counts were recorded for this clone. This sequence joins TRBV6-1 and TRBJ1-4; the D is unclear. CDR3 size: 13 residues. Looked up from germline, CDR1 is MNHNS and CDR2 is SASEGT. Trimming took off 2 bases at V and 13 bases at J, with 14 bases between the two ends. The CDR3 protein is CASSENSQRRLFF. In nucleotides, the CDR3 is TGTGCCAGCAGTGAAAATTCTCAACGGAGACTGTTTTTT.

J is TRBJ2-1 and V is TRBV5-1, with TRBD2 identical over 15 bases. This CDR3 region has 19 residues. Per germline, CDR1 SGHRS and CDR2 YFSETQ. The V segment lost 5 bases and the J segment 1 base; nucleotides outside the gene matches: 10. This CDR3 reads CASREPGLAGGRSYNEQFF. The CDR3 nucleotides are TGCGCCAGCAGAGAACCGGGACTAGCGGGAGGCCGTTCCTACAATGAGCAGTTCTTC.

This clone came up a few times. The chain employs TRBV7-3 and TRBJ2-7; D is ambiguous. V was trimmed by 8 bases and J by 0 bases, leaving 8 bases between them. The CDR3 consists of 12 residues. The germline V gene has CDR1 SGHTA and CDR2 FQGTGA. The CDR3 DNA is TGTGCCAGCGGTTGGAGCTCCTACGAGCAGTACTTC. Translation: CASGWSSYEQYF.

This clone was counted only a few times. This rearrangement joins TRBV19 to TRBJ2-5; possible D gene TRBD1, 5 bases. The CDR3 is 14 amino acids. CDR1 and CDR2 (germline): LNHDA, SQIVND (reference sequence). V lost 5 bases and J lost 2, with 12 bases in between. CDR3 sequence (DNA): TGTGCCAGTAGTGCCAGGACAACACAAGAGACCCAGTACTTC. Translating gives CASSARTTQETQYF.

Here the CDR3 reads CASSLGTVGETTGNTIYF. The CDR3 DNA reads as TGCGCCAGCAGCTTAGGGACAGTGGGTGAGACGACTGGAAACACCATATATTTT. The V and J genes are TRBV5-1 and TRBJ1-3, with TRBD1 identical over 7 bases. This CDR3 spans 18 amino acids. Per the germline V gene, CDR1 is SGHRS and CDR2 is YFSETQ. J lost 2 bases, V lost 2 bases, and 13 bases had no gene match.

The genes are TRBV11-2 and TRBJ1-1; perhaps TRBD1 as D (6 bases). CDR1 SGHAT and CDR2 FQNNGV come from the germline V gene. The CDR3 runs to 14 residues. The V end lost 1 base, the J end lost 5 bases, and 11 bases lay between the germline ends. In DNA, the CDR3 is TGTGCCAGCAGCTTAGTAGGGGGAGGGACTGAAGCTTTCTTT. Its translation is CASSLVGGGTEAFF.

The V gene is TRBV5-1, the J gene TRBJ2-1, with 7 bases lining up with TRBD2. The CDR3 covers 15 residues. Germline V gene sequence: CDR1 SGHRS, CDR2 YFSETQ. After removal of 0 bases from V and 3 bases from J, the junction contained 3 bases not matched to a gene. The CDR3 is CASSLGASGYNEQFF. The CDR3 coding sequence is TGCGCCAGCAGCTTGGGGGCTAGCGGCTACAATGAGCAGTTCTTC.

V and J are TRBV19 and TRBJ2-1, with 8 bases aligning to TRBD2. The CDR3 spans 18 residues. V trimming: 4 bases; J trimming: 3 bases; junction bases outside the gene matches: 14. Looked up from germline, CDR1 is LNHDA and CDR2 is SQIVND (reference sequence). DNA of the CDR3: TGTGCCAGTAGTACACTCGACTCGGGACTAGGACTCTACAATGAGCAGTTCTTC. Translating it yields CASSTLDSGLGLYNEQFF.

With respect to this clone: A read error likely explains this, since a far larger clone differs by one base. This chain joins TRBV5-5 and TRBJ1-1; D not certain. The germline V gene has CDR1 SGHKS and CDR2 YYEKEE (reference sequence). This CDR3 spans 15 amino acids. The V end lost 0 bases, the J end lost 0 bases, and 9 bases lay between the germline ends. The CDR3 DNA follows: TGTGCCAGCAGCTTGGGGCAGCGGATGAACACTGAAGCTTTCTTT. Translated, it gives CASSLGQRMNTEAFF. Filled out from reference TRBV5-5 and TRBJ1-1, the complete variable domain reads DAGVTQSPTHLIKTRGQQVTLRCSPISGHKSVSWYQQVLGQGPQFIFQYYEKEERGRGNFPDRFSARQFPNYSSELNVNALLLGDSALYLCASSLGQRMNTEAFFGQGTRLTVV.

The chain uses TRBV25-1 and TRBJ1-2; 9 positions match TRBD1. Trimming removed 3 bases from V and 11 bases from J; junction bases left unmatched: 7. Looked up from germline, CDR1 is MGHDK and CDR2 is SYGVNS. This CDR3 is 13 amino acids long. CDR3 coding DNA: TGTGCCAGCAGTGAGTTGGACAGGGGAGGTTACACCTTC. Translated: CASSELDRGGYTF.

This clone was observed a few times. The chain has TRBV7-9 and TRBJ1-1; D is ambiguous. The CDR3 extends over 14 amino acids. CDR1 is SEHNR and CDR2 is FQNEAQ in the germline V gene (reference sequence). V was shortened by 3 bases and J by 4 bases, with 12 bases between the two germline ends. The CDR3 coding sequence is TGTGCCAGCAGCTTTCAGGCTGCGGCCACTGAAGCTTTCTTT. Protein sequence: CASSFQAAATEAFF.

This rearrangement joins TRBV4-1 to TRBJ2-1; 14 nucleotides agree with TRBD2. The trim removed 0 bases at V and 4 bases at J, leaving 2 bases unmatched. This CDR3 contains 17 residues. Germline CDR1 and CDR2: MGHRA and YSYEKL. The CDR3 loop reads CASSQETSGRGYNEQFF. CDR3 nucleotides: TGCGCCAGCAGCCAAGAGACTAGCGGGAGGGGTTACAATGAGCAGTTCTTC.

The J gene is TRBJ2-7, the V gene TRBV28; TRBD1 agrees at 10 bases. This CDR3 contains 15 residues. The germline V gene encodes CDR1 MDHEN and CDR2 SYDVKM. The V segment lost 3 bases and the J segment 6 bases; nucleotides outside the gene matches: 8. The CDR3 loop reads CASSLPGTGATEQYF. Here the CDR3 DNA reads TGTGCCAGCAGTTTGCCCGGGACAGGGGCGACCGAGCAGTACTTC.

The gene calls are TRBV28 and TRBJ2-7, with 14 bases aligning to TRBD2. Germline loops: CDR1 MDHEN, CDR2 SYDVKM. This CDR3 contains 16 residues. Unmatched junction bases numbered 7, after V lost 4 bases and J lost 5 bases. In DNA, the CDR3 is TGTGCCAGCAGTTCCCTGGGACTAGCGGGAGACCACGAGCAGTACTTC. Protein product: CASSSLGLAGDHEQYF.